This is a list of T cell receptor beta chains from one sample in a study of blood T cell repertoires in COVID-19. Measured with immunoSEQ multiplex PCR; TCRdb has only the in-frame clones, and not every one. The data show roughly 200,000 clones, with 75% to 95% seen just once and approximately 0.5% held by the top ten. The sequencing input was peripheral blood. These receptors were obtained from a man aged 45-65 years with acute or convalescent COVID-19. CDR3s include the opening cysteine and the closing phenylalanine or tryptophan. The D gene is left open where the match is weak.

v_gene	d_gene	j_gene	CDR3aa
TRBV2	.	TRBJ2-7	CASSETQGGYEQYF
TRBV13	TRBD2	TRBJ2-3	CASSPGGTRGSGTQYF
TRBV10-3	TRBD2	TRBJ2-5	CASSGSRAETQYF
TRBV15	TRBD2	TRBJ2-7	CATSRTSGGPYEQYF
TRBV27	.	TRBJ1-3	CASSGSSGEGAGNTIYF
TRBV27	TRBD1	TRBJ2-7	CASSIRQGYEQYF
TRBV18	TRBD2	TRBJ2-3	CASSPLAGVPDTQYF
TRBV7-9	.	TRBJ1-6	CASSPTGHNSPLHF
TRBV6-5	.	TRBJ2-5	CASSPDGNQETQYF
TRBV28	.	TRBJ2-7	CASSPPPEIYEQYF
TRBV4-2	.	TRBJ1-2	CASSHRQNYGYTF
TRBV4-2	.	TRBJ1-2	CASSQELTQGWNGYTF
TRBV6-2/TRBV6-3	TRBD1	TRBJ1-2	CASSYISDRTDGYTF
TRBV11-3	TRBD2	TRBJ2-1	CASSFSGDNEQFF
TRBV5-4	.	TRBJ2-5	CASSLISRGGGETQYF
TRBV3-1/TRBV3-2	.	TRBJ2-3	CASSQNSISTDTQYF
TRBV9	.	TRBJ2-3	CASSVGAALTDTQYF
TRBV7-9	TRBD1	TRBJ2-1	CASSLAATGVEQFF
TRBV19	TRBD1	TRBJ2-7	CASSAPGQTGEVYEQYF
TRBV7-8	.	TRBJ1-2	CASSLTGKGYGYTF
TRBV4-1	TRBD1	TRBJ2-6	CASSQGQGLTGANVLTF
TRBV3-1/TRBV3-2	.	TRBJ1-4	CASSRRDEKLFF
TRBV5-1	TRBD1	TRBJ1-6	CASSRVSGGNSPLHF
TRBV9	.	TRBJ2-2	CASSVGTSANTGELFF
TRBV10-1	.	TRBJ2-5	CASSEWRGLGAEETQYF